The clone carrying this TCR beta chain was seen at least ten times. Antigen unknown. CDR3 length: 17 amino acids. In germline, CDR1 is SGHNT, CDR2 YENEEA. The junction had 8 bases not matched to a gene; V was cut back by 0 bases and J by 3 bases. Researchers took RNA transcripts and amplified the TCR beta CDR3 regions from them. Using the HTBI primer set, a first-round RT-PCR was run on the TCR CDR3. TCRdb analysed the multiplex PCR reads with MiXCR anew, one entry per CDR3 protein. The sample has 550,000 to 800,000 distinct CDR3 sequences, approximately 15% seen once. This record belongs to a study of T cells in Graves' hyperthyroidism and ophthalmopathy. Study-level findings and limits: With a median lead of roughly 6.2 months before onset, the model predicted ophthalmopathy.

Sequencing used blood. J is TRBJ2-1 and V is TRBV11-3; 7 bases agree with TRBD2. The sequence was obtained from a man aged 50 to 60 with Graves' hyperthyroidism. Written as DNA, the CDR3 is TGTGCCAGCAGCTTAGATCCCCCCCGCGGGAGCTACAATGAGCAGTTCTTC. The encoded protein is CASSLDPPRGSYNEQFF.